This TCR beta chain was recovered during a study of blood T cell repertoires in COVID-19. On the study more broadly: Sites in the United States, Italy and Spain provided acute and convalescent COVID-19 samples. PBMCs, B-cell-depleted T cells, or T cells provided the cDNA or gDNA that made up the material.

This CDR3 has 13 amino acids. Germline lookup yields CDR1 SGHRS and CDR2 YFSETQ. V was clipped by 1 base and J by 12 bases, with 17 bases between them. TCRdb's copy holds only in-frame clones and misses some; the assay was immunoSEQ multiplex PCR. The sample consists of under 300,000 clones, about nine tenths of them appearing once. Assignment of participants to cohorts was predicated upon participant-reported clinical history. This TCR came from a woman aged 30 to 39 with acute COVID-19. The chain combines TRBV5-1 with TRBJ2-7, with TRBD1 as a possible D gene (6 bases). Sequencing was done on a sample of PBMCs or T cells enriched from blood (not recorded which). DNA of the CDR3: TGCGCCAGCAGCTTGTCTGTTTTCCAGGGGTGGTACTTC. Amino acid sequence: CASSLSVFQGWYF.